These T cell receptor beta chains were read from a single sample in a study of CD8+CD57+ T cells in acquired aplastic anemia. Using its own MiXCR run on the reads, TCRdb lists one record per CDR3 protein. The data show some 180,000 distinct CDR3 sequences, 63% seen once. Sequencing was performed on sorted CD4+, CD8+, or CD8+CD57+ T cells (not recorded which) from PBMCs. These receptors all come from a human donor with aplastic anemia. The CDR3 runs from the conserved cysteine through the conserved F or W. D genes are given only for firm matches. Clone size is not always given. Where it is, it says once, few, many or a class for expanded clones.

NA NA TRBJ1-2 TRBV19 TGTGCCAGTAGTATAGCCGGGACGGACTATGGCTACACCTTC CASSIAGTDYGYTF
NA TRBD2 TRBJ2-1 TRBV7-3 TGTGCCAGCAGCTTCCGAGCGGGAGGGGACGTATATGAGCAGTTCTTC CASSFRAGGDVYEQFF
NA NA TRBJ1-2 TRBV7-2 TGTGCCAGCAGGAAGCGAGGAGGGAACTATGGCTACACCTTC CASRKRGGNYGYTF
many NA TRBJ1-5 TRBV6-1 TGTGCCAGCAGTGAATACCAGCCCCAGCATTTT CASSEYQPQHF
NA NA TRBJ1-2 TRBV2 TGTGCCAGCAGTGTGAGGGACATGATCTATGGCTACACCTTC CASSVRDMIYGYTF
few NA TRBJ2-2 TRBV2 TGTGCCACCGAGGGGGGGGCAGAAGGCACCGGGGAGCTGTTTTTT CATEGGAEGTGELFF
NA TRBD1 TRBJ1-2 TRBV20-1 TGCAGTGCTGGGACAGATTTCAACTATGGCTACACCTTC CSAGTDFNYGYTF
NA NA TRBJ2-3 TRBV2 TGTGCCAGCAGTGCCGGGACCTTACAAACTTATACGCAGTATTTT CASSAGTLQTYTQYF
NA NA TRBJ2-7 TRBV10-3 TGTGCCATCAGTTCCATGGCGTACGAGCAGTACTTC CAISSMAYEQYF
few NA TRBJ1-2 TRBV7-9 TGTGCCAGCAGCTTGGCAGGGAATGGCTACACCTTC CASSLAGNGYTF
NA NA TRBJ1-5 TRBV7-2 TGTGCCAGCAGCGCTTTTAGCAATCAGCCCCAGCATTTT CASSAFSNQPQHF
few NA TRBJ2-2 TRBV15 TGTGCCACCAGCAAACGACTAGTATCCGACACCGGGGAGCTGTTTTTT CATSKRLVSDTGELFF
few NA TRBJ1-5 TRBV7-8 TGTGCCAGCAGCTTATTGGGTACGGGCAATCAGCCCCAGCATTTT CASSLLGTGNQPQHF
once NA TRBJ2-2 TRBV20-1 TGCAGTGCCAGTCGGATCGGGGAGCTGTTTTTT CSASRIGELFF
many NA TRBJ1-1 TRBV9 TGTGCCAGCAGCATCGTCCAGGGGACCACTGAAGCTTTCTTT CASSIVQGTTEAFF
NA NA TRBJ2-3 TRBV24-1 TGTGCCACCAGTGATTGGGGAAGGGCTTCCCGGCAAGATACGCAGTATTTT CATSDWGRASRQDTQYF
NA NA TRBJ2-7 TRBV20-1 TGCAGTGCTAGACGGCCAGGGGTGCCCCTCGAGCAGTACTTC CSARRPGVPLEQYF
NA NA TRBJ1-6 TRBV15 TGTGCCACCAGCAGAGAGGTGGATACACCCCTCCACTTT CATSREVDTPLHF
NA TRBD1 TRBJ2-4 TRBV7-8 TGTGCCAGCAGCGGACGGACAGGGTGGGCCAAAAACATTCAGTACTTC CASSGRTGWAKNIQYF
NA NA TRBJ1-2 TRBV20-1 TGCAGAGCGTTCAAGGGGAGGAGAGGCTACACCTTC CRAFKGRRGYTF
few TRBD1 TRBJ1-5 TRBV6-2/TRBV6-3 TGTGCCAGCAGTTCAGGGGACAGGATCTATAGCAATCAGCCCCAGCATTTT CASSSGDRIYSNQPQHF
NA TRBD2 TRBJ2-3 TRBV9 TGTGCCAGCAGCGTAGGGGCTAGCGGGATGTCCTACGAGCAGTATTTT CASSVGASGMSYEQYF
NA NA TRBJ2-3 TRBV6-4 TGTGCCAGCAGTGACTCTGGCGGGCGGGGCACAGATACGCAGTATTTT CASSDSGGRGTDTQYF
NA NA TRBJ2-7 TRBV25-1 TGTGCCAGCAGTGGCCTGGGAAGCACCTATGAGCAGTACTTC CASSGLGSTYEQYF
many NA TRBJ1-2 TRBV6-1 TGTGCCAGCAGTGGGCCCGGAGCTAACTATGGCTACACCTTC CASSGPGANYGYTF
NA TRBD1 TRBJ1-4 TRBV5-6 TGTGCCAGCAGCGCGGACAGGTTCGAAAAACTGTTTTTT CASSADRFEKLFF
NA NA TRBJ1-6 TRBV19 TGTGCCAGTAGTATATCCGGCAGGAGCTCCTATAATTCACCCCTCCACTTT CASSISGRSSYNSPLHF
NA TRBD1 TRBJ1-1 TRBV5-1 TGCGCCAGCAGCTGGGGACAGGGGAACACTGAAGCTTTCTTT CASSWGQGNTEAFF
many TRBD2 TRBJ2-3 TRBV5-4 TGTGCCAGCAGCAAACTAGCGGGGGGAGCGCATAGCACAGATACGCAGTATTTT CASSKLAGGAHSTDTQYF
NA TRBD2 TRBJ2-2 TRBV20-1 TGCAGTGCAAAGCGGGGGGGCAACACCGGTGAGCTGTTTTTT CSAKRGGNTGELFF
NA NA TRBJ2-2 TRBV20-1 TGCAGTGCTAGAGATCGTAGGCTTGCGAACACCGGGGAGCTGTTTTTT CSARDRRLANTGELFF
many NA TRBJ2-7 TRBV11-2 TGTGCCAGCAGCTTAGAAGGCGGACGGCACTACGAGCAGTACTTC CASSLEGGRHYEQYF
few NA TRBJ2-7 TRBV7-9 TGTGCCAGCAGCTTAGAAGCTGGCGAGCAGTACTTC CASSLEAGEQYF
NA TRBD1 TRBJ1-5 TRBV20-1 TGCAGTGCTGGACAGGGTCCCACTCAGCCCCAGCATTTT CSAGQGPTQPQHF
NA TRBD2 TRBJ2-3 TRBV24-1 TGTGCCACCAGTGATTTGGGGCTAGCGGGAGGAGACACAGATACGCAGTATTTT CATSDLGLAGGDTDTQYF
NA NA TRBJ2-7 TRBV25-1 TGTGCCAGCAGTCCATACCAGGGAAGGGAGCAGTACTTC CASSPYQGREQYF
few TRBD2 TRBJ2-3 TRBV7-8 TGTGCCAGCAGCTTAGCCGGGACTAGCGGCACAGATACGCAGTATTTT CASSLAGTSGTDTQYF